This T cell receptor beta chain was profiled in a study of T cell repertoires in cytomegalovirus infection. MiXCR, run by TCRdb on the reads, gives a single entry per CDR3 protein. This sample has roughly 600,000 distinct CDR3 sequences, with 20% to 25% found just once. From germline, CDR1 is MDHEN and CDR2 SYDVKM. The CDR3 has 17 amino acids. J was trimmed by 0 bases and V by 3 bases; bases with no gene match: 7. The sequenced sample consisted of CD8+ T cells from PBMCs. This sequence was found in a human donor in good health (CMV status not recorded). Some clones in this sample may be carry-over from other donors' samples. The rearrangement links TRBV28 to TRBJ1-5; TRBD1 matches 8 bases. CDR3 in DNA: TGTGCCAGCAGTTTGAGGACAGGGCCATATAGCAATCAGCCCCAGCATTTT. Protein: CASSLRTGPYSNQPQHF.